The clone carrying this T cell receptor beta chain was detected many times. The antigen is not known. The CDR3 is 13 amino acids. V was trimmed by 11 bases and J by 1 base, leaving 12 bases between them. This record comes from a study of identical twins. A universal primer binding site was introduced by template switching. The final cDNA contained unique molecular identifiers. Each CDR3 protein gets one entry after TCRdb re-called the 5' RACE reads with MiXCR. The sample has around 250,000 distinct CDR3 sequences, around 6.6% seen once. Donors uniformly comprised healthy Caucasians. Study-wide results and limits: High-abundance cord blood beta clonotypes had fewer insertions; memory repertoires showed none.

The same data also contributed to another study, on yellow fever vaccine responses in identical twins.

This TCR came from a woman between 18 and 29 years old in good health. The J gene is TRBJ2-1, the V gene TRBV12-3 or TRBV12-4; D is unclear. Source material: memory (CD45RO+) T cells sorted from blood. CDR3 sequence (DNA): TGTGCCTCCACTTTTGGGTCCTACAATGAGCAGTTCTTC. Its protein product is CASTFGSYNEQFF.